A single sample is the source of the 20 T cell receptor beta chains below, sequenced in a study of T cell changes during pregnancy in multiple sclerosis. Using immunoSEQ multiplex PCR, the repertoire was profiled, and TCRdb retains in-frame clones only, with some absent. Among roughly 99,000 clones listed, around 92% were seen once. Sample: peripheral blood, taken after pregnancy. The receptor source for this set is a female donor in good health, enrolled as a control in a pregnancy study.

The chain employs TRBV7-3 and TRBJ2-7, with D maybe TRBD2 (5 bases). Germline CDR1 is SGHTA and CDR2 is FQGTGA. The V end was cut by 5 bases, the J end by 3 bases, with 17 bases between. The CDR3 has 15 amino acids. The CDR3 region has the DNA TGTGCCAGCAGCGCCGTGAGGGCTCCCGTCTACGAGCAGTACTTC. It is translated as CASSAVRAPVYEQYF. Using reference TRBV7-3 and TRBJ2-7 for the parts outside the CDR3, the full variable domain is GAGVSQTPSNKVTEKGKYVELRCDPISGHTALYWYRQSLGQGPEFLIYFQGTGAADDSGLPNDRFFAVRPEGSVSTLKIQRTERGDSAVYLCASSAVRAPVYEQYFGPGTRLTVT.

In DNA form, the CDR3 reads TGTGCCAGCAGTTTCGGGGGGGCTGGAGGCTACACCTTC. Protein product: CASSFGGAGGYTF. The chain recombines TRBV28 with TRBJ1-2; D is possibly TRBD1 (6 bases). The ends were cut back, 3 bases at V and 8 bases at J, with 13 bases in the middle. From germline, CDR1 is MDHEN and CDR2 SYDVKM. This CDR3 contains 13 residues.

The chain links TRBV4-2 to TRBJ1-1; D may be TRBD1 (6 bases). Germline assignment: CDR1 LGHNA and CDR2 YNFKEQ. The V end lost 11 bases, the J end lost 2 bases, and 15 bases lay between the germline ends. CDR3 length equals 13 residues. This CDR3 reads CAARTQGNTEAFF. The CDR3 bases are TGTGCCGCCCGAACACAGGGAAACACTGAAGCTTTCTTT.

The rearrangement links TRBV7-6 to TRBJ2-7; 7 bases agree with TRBD2. Trimming cost V 5 bases and J 3 bases; bases outside gene matches: 10. Germline V gene sequence: CDR1 SGHVS, CDR2 FNYEAQ. CDR3 size: 15 residues. The CDR3 sequence: CASSRNPRGGYEQYF. CDR3 sequence (DNA): TGTGCCAGCAGCCGAAACCCCCGCGGGGGCTACGAGCAGTACTTC.

This clone was recorded once. The genes are TRBV28 and TRBJ2-7; D remains unclear. V gave up 4 bases and J gave up 2 bases, with 3 bases separating them. CDR1 MDHEN and CDR2 SYDVKM come from the germline V gene. The CDR3 covers 11 residues. The CDR3 coding sequence is TGTGCCAGCAGTTCCGCCTACGAGCAGTACTTC. Its protein is CASSSAYEQYF.

This clone was picked up a small number of times. The chain couples TRBV5-1 to TRBJ1-1, with a possible D match to TRBD1 (5 bases). The CDR3 covers 16 residues. The germline V gene encodes CDR1 SGHRS and CDR2 YFSETQ. Trimming left V 3 bases short and J 5 bases short, with 20 bases between. The CDR3 is CASSSQKQGLVTEAFF. CDR3 nucleotide sequence: TGCGCCAGCAGCTCCCAAAAGCAGGGCCTGGTAACTGAAGCTTTCTTT.

This clone was observed a single time. The chain recombines TRBV18 with TRBJ2-5; 10 bases map to TRBD2. Per germline, CDR1 KGHSH and CDR2 LQKENI. The CDR3 consists of 19 residues. Trimming cost V 6 bases and J 7 bases; bases outside gene matches: 23. The CDR3 reads CASSTALAGAPPRPRTQYF. As DNA, the CDR3 is TGTGCCAGCTCCACAGCCCTAGCGGGGGCCCCCCCCCGGCCAAGGACCCAGTACTTC.

The chain couples TRBV11-1 to TRBJ1-2; D not resolved. Germline V gives CDR1 SGHAT, CDR2 FQDESV (reference sequence). The V gene lost 1 base and the J gene lost 8 bases, with 8 bases spanning the gap. This CDR3 is 12 amino acids long. The CDR3 sequence: CASSLGTGGYTF. The CDR3 bases are TGTGCCAGCAGCTTAGGGACGGGAGGCTACACCTTC.

The J gene is TRBJ1-2, the V gene TRBV5-1, with D possibly TRBD1 on 6 matching bases. The CDR3 loop spans 15 amino acids. Germline V gives CDR1 SGHRS, CDR2 YFSETQ. With 2 bases removed from V and 3 bases from J, the gap between germline ends came to 14 bases. CDR3 sequence reads: CASSLGTPLDYGYTF. CDR3 bases: TGCGCCAGCAGCTTAGGGACACCTCTGGACTATGGCTACACCTTC.

V is TRBV10-1 and J is TRBJ2-1, with D possibly being TRBD1 (5 bases). V shed 3 bases and J shed 6 bases, with 12 bases lying between them. Looked up from germline, CDR1 is WNHNN and CDR2 is SYGVQD (reference sequence). The CDR3 consists of 14 residues. DNA for the CDR3: TGCGCCAGCAGTGAAGGGGTTGGTTTCAATGAGCAGTTCTTC. This gives the protein CASSEGVGFNEQFF.

This chain uses TRBV5-4 with TRBJ2-7, with a possible D match to TRBD2 (5 bases). Germline loops: CDR1 SGHNT, CDR2 YYREEE (reference sequence). CDR3 length: 14 residues. V lost 0 bases and J lost 2, with 9 bases in between. CDR3 in DNA: TGTGCCAGCAGCTTGGCGGGGTGGGCCTACGAGCAGTACTTC. Protein sequence: CASSLAGWAYEQYF.

The chain uses TRBV6-1 and TRBJ2-7; a possible D gene is TRBD1 (5 bases). CDR1 MNHNS and CDR2 SASEGT come from the germline V gene. Trimming took 4 bases from V and 0 from J, leaving 13 bases between them. This CDR3 comprises 15 residues. CDR3 nucleotides: TGTGCCAGCAGTGTCATGGGGCTGAGCTCCTACGAGCAGTACTTC. It codes for CASSVMGLSSYEQYF.

This clone was seen only a few times. The chain uses TRBV19 and TRBJ1-1; D not certain. The CDR3 is 11 amino acids. The V end was cut by 11 bases, the J end by 4 bases, with 11 bases between. Germline V CDR1 and CDR2: LNHDA, SQIVND (reference sequence). The DNA of the CDR3 is TGTGCCTGTCGCGGCTTCACTGAAGCTTTCTTT. This sequence encodes CACRGFTEAFF.

J is TRBJ1-6 and V is TRBV27; no clear D. Between the trimmed V and J ends, which lost 4 bases and 5 bases, there was a span of 9 bases. From germline, CDR1 is MNHEY and CDR2 SMNVEV (reference sequence). This CDR3 has 14 residues. In DNA, the CDR3 is TGTGCCAGCAGTTGGTCAGGCGATAATTCACCCCTCCACTTT. Amino acid sequence: CASSWSGDNSPLHF.

This clone was counted a single time. V and J are TRBV11-2 and TRBJ2-3; 8 nucleotides match TRBD2. CDR3 length equals 14 residues. Trimming took 5 bases from V and 5 from J; bases not matched to a gene: 6. Per the germline V gene, CDR1 is SGHAT and CDR2 is FQNNGV. The chain's CDR3 is CASSLISGVDTQYF. The CDR3, as DNA: TGTGCCAGCAGCCTCATTAGCGGGGTAGATACGCAGTATTTT.

This chain uses TRBV15 with TRBJ2-3; TRBD1 might be the D (6 bases). The V end lost 1 base, the J end lost 4 bases, and 15 bases lay between the germline ends. Germline-derived CDR1 and CDR2 are LNHNV and YYDKDF (reference sequence). This CDR3 has 16 residues. CDR3 DNA: TGTGCCACCAGCAGAGTCCAGGGGAGCGGTGCAGATACGCAGTATTTT. Residues: CATSRVQGSGADTQYF.

The J gene is TRBJ1-2, the V gene TRBV5-5; TRBD1 agrees at 8 bases. CDR1 and CDR2 (germline): SGHKS, YYEKEE (reference sequence). The CDR3 contains 13 residues. Trimming removed 4 bases from V and 6 bases from J; junction bases left unmatched: 5. The CDR3, as DNA: TGTGCCAGCAGCAAGGGACAGGCGGATGGCTACACCTTC. This translates into CASSKGQADGYTF.

V gene TRBV2 combines with J gene TRBJ1-2; D ambiguous. This CDR3 contains 14 residues. Deletions cut 3 bases from V and 0 bases from J, with 8 bases between. Germline-derived CDR1 and CDR2 are SNHLY and FYNNEI. The CDR3 spells CASSDVGANYGYTF. Written as DNA, the CDR3 is TGTGCCAGCAGTGACGTCGGGGCTAACTATGGCTACACCTTC.

The V call is TRBV19, the J call TRBJ2-2, with TRBD1 matching 11 bases. This CDR3 is 16 amino acids long. The J segment lost 6 bases and the V segment lost 0 bases, leaving 3 bases of the junction unmatched. CDR1 is LNHDA, CDR2 SQIVND, per germline (reference sequence). CDR3 region: CASSIDGTGGSGELFF. The CDR3 coding sequence is TGTGCCAGTAGTATAGACGGGACAGGGGGATCCGGGGAGCTGTTTTTT.

The gene calls are TRBV18 and TRBJ2-6; 8 nucleotides match TRBD1. This CDR3 is built from 15 residues. Germline CDR1 and CDR2: KGHSH and LQKENI. V lost 6 bases to trimming and J lost 4 bases; unmatched junction nucleotides: 5. CDR3 bases: TGTGCCAGCTCGTCCAGGGGGCAGGGGGCCAACGTCCTGACTTTC. It yields the protein CASSSRGQGANVLTF.